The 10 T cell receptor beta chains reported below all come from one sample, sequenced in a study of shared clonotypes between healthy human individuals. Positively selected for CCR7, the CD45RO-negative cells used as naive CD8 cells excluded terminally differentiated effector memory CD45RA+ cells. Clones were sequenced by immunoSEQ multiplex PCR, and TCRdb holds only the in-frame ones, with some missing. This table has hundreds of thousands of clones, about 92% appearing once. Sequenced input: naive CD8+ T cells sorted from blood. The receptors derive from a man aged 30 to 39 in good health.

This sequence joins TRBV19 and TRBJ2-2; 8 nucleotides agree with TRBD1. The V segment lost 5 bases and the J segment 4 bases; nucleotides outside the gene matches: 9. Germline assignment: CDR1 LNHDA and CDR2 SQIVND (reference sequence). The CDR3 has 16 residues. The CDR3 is CASSLLTGAGTGELFF. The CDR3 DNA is TGTGCCAGTAGTCTGTTGACAGGGGCGGGCACCGGGGAGCTGTTTTTT. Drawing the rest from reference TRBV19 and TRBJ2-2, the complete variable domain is DGGITQSPKYLFRKEGQNVTLSCEQNLNHDAMYWYRQDPGQGLRLIYYSQIVNDFQKGDIAEGYSVSREKKESFPLTVTSAQKNPTAFYLCASSLLTGAGTGELFFGEGSRLTVL.

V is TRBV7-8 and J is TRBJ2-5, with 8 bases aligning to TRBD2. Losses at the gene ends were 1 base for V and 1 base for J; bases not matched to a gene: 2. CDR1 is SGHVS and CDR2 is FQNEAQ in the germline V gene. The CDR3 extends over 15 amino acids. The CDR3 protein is CASSLVLAAQETQYF. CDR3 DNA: TGTGCCAGCAGCTTAGTACTAGCGGCCCAAGAGACCCAGTACTTC.

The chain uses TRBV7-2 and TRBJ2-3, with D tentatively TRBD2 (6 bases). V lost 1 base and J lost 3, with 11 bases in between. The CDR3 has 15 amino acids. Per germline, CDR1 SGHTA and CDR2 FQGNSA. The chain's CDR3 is CASSLGGRITDTQYF. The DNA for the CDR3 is TGTGCCAGCAGCTTAGGGGGGAGGATAACAGATACGCAGTATTTT. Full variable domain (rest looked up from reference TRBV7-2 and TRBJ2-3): GAGVSQSPSNKVTEKGKDVELRCDPISGHTALYWYRQSLGQGLEFLIYFQGNSAPDKSGLPSDRFSAERTGGSVSTLTIQRTQQEDSAVYLCASSLGGRITDTQYFGPGTRLTVL.

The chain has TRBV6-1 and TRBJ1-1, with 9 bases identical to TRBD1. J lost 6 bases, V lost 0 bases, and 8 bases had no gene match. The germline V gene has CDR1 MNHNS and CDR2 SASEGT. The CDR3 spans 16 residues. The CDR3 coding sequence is TGTGCCAGCAGTGAAGCGCATTACTACAGGGGGCCTGAAGCTTTCTTT. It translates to CASSEAHYYRGPEAFF.

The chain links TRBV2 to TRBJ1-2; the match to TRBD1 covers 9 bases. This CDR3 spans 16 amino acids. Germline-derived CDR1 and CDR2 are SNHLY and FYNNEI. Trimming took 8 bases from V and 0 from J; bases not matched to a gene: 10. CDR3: CASPAGTGSPNYGYTF. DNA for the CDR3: TGTGCCAGCCCAGCGGGGACAGGGTCCCCTAACTATGGCTACACCTTC.

The CDR3 protein is CASSQGYPATDTQYF. DNA of the CDR3: TGCGCCAGCAGCCAGGGTTACCCCGCCACAGATACGCAGTATTTT. The chain links TRBV4-1 to TRBJ2-3; D is unclear. V was cut by 3 bases and J by 2 bases, with 12 bases left in between. There are 15 residues in the CDR3. The germline V gene has CDR1 MGHRA and CDR2 YSYEKL.

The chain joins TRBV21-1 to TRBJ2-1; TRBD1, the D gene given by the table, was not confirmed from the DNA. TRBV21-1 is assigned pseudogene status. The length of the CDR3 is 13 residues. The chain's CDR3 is CASSEGLDNEQFF. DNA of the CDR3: TGTGCCAGCAGCGAAGGGCTGGACAATGAGCAGTTCTTC.

The CDR3, as DNA: TGTGCCAGCAGGCCAACCGGGGTTCAAGAGACCCAGTACTTC. Protein: CASRPTGVQETQYF. The V call is TRBV7-6, the J call TRBJ2-5, with D possibly matching TRBD2 (5 bases). This CDR3 spans 14 amino acids. V dropped 6 bases and J dropped 2 bases, with 13 bases sitting between them. Germline CDR1 SGHVS, CDR2 FNYEAQ.

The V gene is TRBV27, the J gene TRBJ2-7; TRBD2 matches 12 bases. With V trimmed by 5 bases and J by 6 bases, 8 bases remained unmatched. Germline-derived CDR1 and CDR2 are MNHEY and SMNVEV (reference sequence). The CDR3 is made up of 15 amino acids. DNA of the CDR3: TGTGCCAGCAGTACGAGGACTAGCGGGATCTCCGAGCAGTACTTC. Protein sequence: CASSTRTSGISEQYF.

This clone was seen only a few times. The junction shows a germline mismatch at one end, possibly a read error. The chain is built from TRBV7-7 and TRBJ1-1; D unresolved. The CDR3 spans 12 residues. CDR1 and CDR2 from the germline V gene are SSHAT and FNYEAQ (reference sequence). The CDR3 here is CASSSPAFGAFF. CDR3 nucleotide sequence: TGTGCTAGCAGCTCCCCGGCGTTCGGAGCTTTCTTT. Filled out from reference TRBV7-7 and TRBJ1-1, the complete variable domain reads GAGVSQSPRYKVTKRGQDVTLRCDPISSHATLYWYQQALGQGPEFLTYFNYEAQPDKSGLPSDRFSAERPEGSISTLTIQRTEQRDSAMYRCASSSPAFGAFFGQGTRLTVV.